This TCR beta chain was documented in a study of blood T cells in healthy people across ages. Study outcomes and limitations: Versus aged donors, long-lived donors had higher diversity and more naive CD4+ cells.

It was with a sample-barcoded 5' primer and a J-beta primer mix that a second PCR of roughly 7 to 12 cycles was run. The template-switch adaptor was a 5' adaptor with 12 random nucleotides. It tagged each cDNA molecule. TCRdb ran MiXCR on the 5' RACE reads and lists one entry per CDR3 protein. The sample lists about 800,000 distinct CDR3 sequences, just under 25% seen once, with approximately 3.7% in the top ten. This clonotype was seen more than once but under ten times. The target antigen is unknown. The V gene's germline CDR1 is DFQATT and CDR2 SNEGSKA (reference sequence). The CDR3 runs 15 residues. At least 6 million PBMCs were isolated per sample. These data were also filed under a second study, of T cells of mothers and their children. Per that paper: The authors detected no persistent microchimeric T cell clones.

What was sequenced was blood. The chain carries TRBV20-1 and TRBJ2-5; maybe TRBD1 (5 bases). The end of the DNA aligns better with TRBJ2-7, so the J call may be wrong. The sequence was obtained from a boy between 5 and 17 years old in good health. This CDR3 reads CSARDLLDNSYEQYF. DNA for the CDR3: TGCAGTGCTAGAGATTTGTTGGACAACTCCTACGAGCAGTACTTC.